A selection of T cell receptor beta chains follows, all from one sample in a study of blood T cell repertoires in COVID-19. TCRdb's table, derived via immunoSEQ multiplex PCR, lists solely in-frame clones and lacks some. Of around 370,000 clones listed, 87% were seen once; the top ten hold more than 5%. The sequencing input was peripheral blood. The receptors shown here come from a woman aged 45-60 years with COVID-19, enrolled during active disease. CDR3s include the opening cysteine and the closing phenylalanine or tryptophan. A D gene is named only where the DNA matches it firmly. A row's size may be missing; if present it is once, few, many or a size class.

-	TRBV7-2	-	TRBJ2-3	CASRWARTDTQYF	TGTGCCAGCAGATGGGCCCGAACAGATACGCAGTATTTT
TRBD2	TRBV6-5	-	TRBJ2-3	CASISSGGRALYF	TGTGCCAGCATTTCCAGCGGGGGGAGGGCCTTGTATTTT
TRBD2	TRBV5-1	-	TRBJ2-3	CASSSGTSGSPHTDTQYF	TGCGCCAGCAGCTCAGGGACTAGCGGGAGCCCGCACACAGATACGCAGTATTTT
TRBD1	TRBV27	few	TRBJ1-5	CASSATGEYQPQHF	TGTGCCAGCAGTGCTACAGGGGAGTATCAGCCCCAGCATTTT
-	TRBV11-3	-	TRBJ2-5	CASSLGGLQETQYF	TGTGCCAGCAGCTTAGGGGGGCTCCAAGAGACCCAGTACTTC
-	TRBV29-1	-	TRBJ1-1	CSGRRETEAFF	TGCAGCGGACGCCGGGAAACTGAAGCTTTCTTT
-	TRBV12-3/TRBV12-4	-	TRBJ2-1	CASRPTGVNEQFF	TGTGCCAGCAGACCGACCGGGGTGAATGAGCAGTTCTTC
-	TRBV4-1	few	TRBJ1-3	CASSRPGRVRSGNTIYF	TGCGCCAGCAGCCGCCCGGGGAGGGTACGATCTGGAAACACCATATATTTT
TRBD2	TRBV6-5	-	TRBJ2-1	CASTSGLAGAGEQFF	TGTGCCAGCACCAGTGGGCTAGCGGGAGCGGGTGAGCAGTTCTTC
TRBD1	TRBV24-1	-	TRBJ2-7	CATTFITGTGEKYEQYF	TGTGCCACCACCTTCATTACCGGGACAGGGGAAAAATACGAGCAGTACTTC
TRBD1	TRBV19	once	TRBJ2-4	CASSIGTGKNIQYF	TGTGCCAGTAGTATTGGGACAGGCAAAAACATTCAGTACTTC
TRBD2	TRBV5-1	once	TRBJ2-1	CASSLPGAGVGDEQFF	TGCGCCAGCAGCCTACCCGGAGCGGGAGTAGGGGATGAGCAGTTCTTC
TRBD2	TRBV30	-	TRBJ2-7	CAWPCVLAGDEQYF	TGTGCCTGGCCTTGCGTACTAGCGGGTGACGAGCAGTACTTC
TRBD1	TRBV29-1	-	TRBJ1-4	CSVQSAGGEKLFF	TGCAGCGTTCAATCGGCAGGGGGTGAAAAACTGTTTTTT
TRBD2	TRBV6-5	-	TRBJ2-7	CASSRLAGEQYF	TGTGCCAGCAGCCGACTAGCGGGCGAGCAGTACTTC